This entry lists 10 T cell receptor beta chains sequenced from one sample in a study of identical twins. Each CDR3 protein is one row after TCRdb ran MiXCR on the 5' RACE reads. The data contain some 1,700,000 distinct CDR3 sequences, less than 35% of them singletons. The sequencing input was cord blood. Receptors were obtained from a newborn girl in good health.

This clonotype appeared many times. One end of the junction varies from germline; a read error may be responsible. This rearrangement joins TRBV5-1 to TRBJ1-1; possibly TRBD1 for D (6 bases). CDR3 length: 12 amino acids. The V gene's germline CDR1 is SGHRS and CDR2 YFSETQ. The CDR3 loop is CASSLDRTEAFF. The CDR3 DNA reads TGTGCCAGCAGCTTAGACAGGACTGAAGCTTTCTTT.

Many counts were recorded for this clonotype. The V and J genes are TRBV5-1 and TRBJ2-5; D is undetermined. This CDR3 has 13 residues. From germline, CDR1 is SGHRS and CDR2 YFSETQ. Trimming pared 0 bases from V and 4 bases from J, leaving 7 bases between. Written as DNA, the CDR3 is TGCGCCAGCAGCTTGGAACTTCCAGAGACCCAGTACTTC. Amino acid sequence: CASSLELPETQYF.

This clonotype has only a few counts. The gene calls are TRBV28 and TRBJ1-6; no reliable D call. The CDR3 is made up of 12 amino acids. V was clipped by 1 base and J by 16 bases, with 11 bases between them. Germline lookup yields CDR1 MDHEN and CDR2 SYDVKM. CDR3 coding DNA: TGTGCCAGCAGTTTATCCCGGAGGGTGCTCCACTTT. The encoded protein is CASSLSRRVLHF.

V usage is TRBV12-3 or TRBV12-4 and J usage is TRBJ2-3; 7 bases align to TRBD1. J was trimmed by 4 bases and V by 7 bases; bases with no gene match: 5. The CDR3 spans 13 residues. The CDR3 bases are TGTGCCAGCATTGAGGGGGCGGCAGATACGCAGTATTTT. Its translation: CASIEGAADTQYF.

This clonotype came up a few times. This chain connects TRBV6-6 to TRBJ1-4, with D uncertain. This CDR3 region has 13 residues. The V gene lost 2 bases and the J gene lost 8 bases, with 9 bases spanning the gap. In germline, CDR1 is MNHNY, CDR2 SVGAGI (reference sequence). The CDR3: CASSYRVEEKLFF. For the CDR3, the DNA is TGTGCCAGCAGTTACAGGGTGGAGGAAAAACTGTTTTTT.

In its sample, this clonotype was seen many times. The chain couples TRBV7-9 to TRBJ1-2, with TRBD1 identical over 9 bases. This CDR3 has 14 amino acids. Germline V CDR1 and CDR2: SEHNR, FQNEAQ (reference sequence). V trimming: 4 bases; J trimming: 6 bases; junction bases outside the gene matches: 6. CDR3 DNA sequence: TGTGCCAGCAGCTCCCCGGGACAGGGCAATGGCTACACCTTC. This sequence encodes CASSSPGQGNGYTF.

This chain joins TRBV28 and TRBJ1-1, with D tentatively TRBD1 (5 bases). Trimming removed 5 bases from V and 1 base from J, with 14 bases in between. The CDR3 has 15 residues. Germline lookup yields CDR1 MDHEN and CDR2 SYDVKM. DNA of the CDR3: TGTGCCAGCAGTGTAGGTGGCAGGGCGAACACTGAAGCTTTCTTT. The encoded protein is CASSVGGRANTEAFF.

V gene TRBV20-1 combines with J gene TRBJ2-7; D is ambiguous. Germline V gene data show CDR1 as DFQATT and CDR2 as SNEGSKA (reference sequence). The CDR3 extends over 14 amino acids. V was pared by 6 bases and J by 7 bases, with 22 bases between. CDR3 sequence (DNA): TGCAGTGCCGCCTGGTTAAGAGTATACAATGAGCAGTACTTC. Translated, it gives CSAAWLRVYNEQYF.

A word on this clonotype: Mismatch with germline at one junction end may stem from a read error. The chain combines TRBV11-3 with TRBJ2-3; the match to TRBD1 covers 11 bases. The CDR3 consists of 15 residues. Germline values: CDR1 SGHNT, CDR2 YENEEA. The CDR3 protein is CASSPGTGGTVTQYF. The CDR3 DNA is TGTGCCAGCAGCCCTGGGACAGGGGGGACAGTTACGCAGTATTTT.

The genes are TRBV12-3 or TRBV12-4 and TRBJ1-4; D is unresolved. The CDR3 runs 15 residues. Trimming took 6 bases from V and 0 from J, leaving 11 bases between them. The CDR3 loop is CASRGIQATNEKLFF. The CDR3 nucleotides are TGTGCCAGCAGGGGGATTCAGGCAACTAATGAAAAACTGTTTTTT.